One T cell receptor beta chain is described in this entry. Antigen specificity is unknown. The germline V and J ends were trimmed by 2 bases and 5 bases, with 9 bases remaining between them. This CDR3 is built from 13 residues. CDR1 and CDR2 from the germline V gene are LGHNA and YNFKEQ. These data originate in a study of CD8 T cell repertoires and HIV-1 epitope variants. Study-level information: T cells were stimulated with Twenty-five Gag and Nef peptides separately. Controls were a CMV, EBV and flu pool, Ebola AY9, and no peptide.

Overall study findings and caveats: Six of nine antigen-specific clonotypes appeared cross-reactive to autologous or escape variants.

Using immunoSEQ multiplex PCR, the repertoire was profiled, and TCRdb retains in-frame clones only, with some absent. The sample includes under 100,000 clones, around 75% of them seen just once. This chain links TRBV4-2 with TRBJ2-5; D perhaps matches TRBD1 (5 bases). This receptor was taken from a male donor with HIV. Sequencing was performed on uncultured baseline CD8+ T cells from peripheral blood mononuclear cells (PBMCs). The chain's CDR3 is CASSQQGSETQYF. CDR3 nucleotide sequence: TGTGCCAGCAGCCAACAGGGATCGGAGACCCAGTACTTC.